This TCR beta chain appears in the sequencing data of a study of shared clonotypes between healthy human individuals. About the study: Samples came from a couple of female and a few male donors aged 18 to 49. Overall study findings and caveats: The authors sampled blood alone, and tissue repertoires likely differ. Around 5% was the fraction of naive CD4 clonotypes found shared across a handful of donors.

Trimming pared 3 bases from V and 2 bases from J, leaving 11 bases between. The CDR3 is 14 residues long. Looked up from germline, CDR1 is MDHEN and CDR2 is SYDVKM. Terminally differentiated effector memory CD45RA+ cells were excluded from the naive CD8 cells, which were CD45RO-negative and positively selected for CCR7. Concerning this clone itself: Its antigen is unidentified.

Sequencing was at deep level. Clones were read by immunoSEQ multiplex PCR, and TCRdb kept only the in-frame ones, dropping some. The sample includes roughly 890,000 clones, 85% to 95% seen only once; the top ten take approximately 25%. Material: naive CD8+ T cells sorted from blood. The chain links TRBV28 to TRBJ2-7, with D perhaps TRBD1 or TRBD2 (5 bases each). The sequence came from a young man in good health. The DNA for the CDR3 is TGTGCCAGCAGTTTGGGGGAAACCCCCTACGAGCAGTACTTC. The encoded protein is CASSLGETPYEQYF.